The present entry profiles one T cell receptor beta chain with its context. The record originates from a study of cytomegalovirus exposure and HLA in healthy donors. The PCR contained 60 Vbeta and 13 Jbeta primers. Produced via immunoSEQ multiplex PCR; TCRdb's table is partial and in-frame only. The sample includes 100,000 to 150,000 clones, over 65% of them seen just once. Germline lookup yields CDR1 SGDLS and CDR2 YYNGEE. V lost 2 bases to trimming and J lost 0 bases; unmatched junction nucleotides: 5. CDR3 size: 17 residues. J is TRBJ1-4 and V is TRBV9; 9 bases line up with TRBD1. The sequence derives from a man aged 45 to 65 in good health and CMV-seronegative. The source material was PBMCs. The CDR3 DNA reads as TGTGCCAGCAGCGTGGGACAGGGAGATCCAACTAATGAAAAACTGTTTTTT. Translating it yields CASSVGQGDPTNEKLFF.